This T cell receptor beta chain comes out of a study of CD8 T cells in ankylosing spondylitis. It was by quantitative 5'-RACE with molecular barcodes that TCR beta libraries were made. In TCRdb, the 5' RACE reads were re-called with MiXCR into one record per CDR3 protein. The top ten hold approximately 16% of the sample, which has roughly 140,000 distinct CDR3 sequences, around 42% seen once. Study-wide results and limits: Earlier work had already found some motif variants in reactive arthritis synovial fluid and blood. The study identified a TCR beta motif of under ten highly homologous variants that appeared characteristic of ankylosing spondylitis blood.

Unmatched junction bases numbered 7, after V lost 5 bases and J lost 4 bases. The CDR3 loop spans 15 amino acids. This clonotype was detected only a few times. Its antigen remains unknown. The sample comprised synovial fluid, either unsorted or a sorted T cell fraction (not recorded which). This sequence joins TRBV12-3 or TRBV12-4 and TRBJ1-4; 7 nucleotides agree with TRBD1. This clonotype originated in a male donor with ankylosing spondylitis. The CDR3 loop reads CASSIHRGVNEKLFF. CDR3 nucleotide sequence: TGTGCCAGCAGTATCCACAGGGGAGTTAATGAAAAACTGTTTTTT.